This T cell receptor (beta chain) stems from a study of T cell repertoires in cytomegalovirus infection. This clonotype was observed many times. Looked up from germline, CDR1 is SGHTA and CDR2 is FQGNSA. Trimming cost V 6 bases and J 3 bases, with 11 bases left between them. This CDR3 is 14 amino acids long. MiXCR, applied by TCRdb to the reads, yields one record per CDR3 protein. This table has 250,000 to 300,000 distinct CDR3 sequences, less than 9.5% appearing once. The specimen was PBMCs. This receptor was taken from a human donor in good health (CMV status not recorded). Some clones in this sample may be carry-over from other donors' samples. The chain is built from TRBV7-2 and TRBJ1-4; D is unclear. The CDR3 is CASRPGAANEKLFF. DNA of the CDR3: TGTGCCAGCAGACCCGGAGCTGCTAATGAAAAACTGTTTTTT.